This T cell receptor beta chain was obtained from a study of cytomegalovirus exposure and HLA in healthy donors. Remarks on this clone: No antigen is known for it.

Primers: 60 Vbeta forward and 13 Jbeta reverse. Authors' data handling: A later analysis counted roughly 74 million unique TCR beta chains, some 12 million shared. This table comes from immunoSEQ multiplex PCR, and its TCRdb copy is limited to in-frame clones, with some not included. That table supplies the V and J calls and clone size; D and trimming were determined from the DNA. The sample yields 95,000 or so clones, 65% to 80% seen once. Study-level points and caveats: Only CMV serostatus was available as immune exposure information. When analyzed later, the rates of TCR association showed variation by HLA locus, with DRB1 the most and HLA-C the fewest. A later analysis linked a missense variant in DCLRE1C to the trimming of TCR beta V and J genes.

Sample: PBMCs. This TCR derives from a woman aged 45-65 years in good health and CMV-seropositive.

This CDR3 is CASSRDTHSYEQYF. DNA for the CDR3: TGTGCCAGCAGCAGGGACACACACTCCTACGAGCAGTACTTC. The V and J genes are TRBV6-1 and TRBJ2-7, with D perhaps TRBD1 (6 bases). Germline loops: CDR1 MNHNS, CDR2 SASEGT. Trimming stripped 6 bases from V and 0 bases from J, with 12 bases between. This CDR3 is 14 amino acids long.